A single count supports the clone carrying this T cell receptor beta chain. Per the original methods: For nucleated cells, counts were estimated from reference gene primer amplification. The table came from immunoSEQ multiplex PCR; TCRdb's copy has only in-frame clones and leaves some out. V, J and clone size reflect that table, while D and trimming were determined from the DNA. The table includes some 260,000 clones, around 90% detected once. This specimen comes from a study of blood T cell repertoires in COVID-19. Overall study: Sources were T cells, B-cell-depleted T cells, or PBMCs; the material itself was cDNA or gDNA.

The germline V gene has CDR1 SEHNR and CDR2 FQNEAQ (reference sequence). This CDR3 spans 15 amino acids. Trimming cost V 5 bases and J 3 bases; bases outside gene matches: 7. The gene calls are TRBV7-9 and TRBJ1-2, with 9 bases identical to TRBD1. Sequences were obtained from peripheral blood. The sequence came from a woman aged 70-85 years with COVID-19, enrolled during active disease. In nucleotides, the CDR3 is TGTGCCAGCAGCCAGGGACAGGGAGCCGACTATGGCTACACCTTC. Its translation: CASSQGQGADYGYTF.